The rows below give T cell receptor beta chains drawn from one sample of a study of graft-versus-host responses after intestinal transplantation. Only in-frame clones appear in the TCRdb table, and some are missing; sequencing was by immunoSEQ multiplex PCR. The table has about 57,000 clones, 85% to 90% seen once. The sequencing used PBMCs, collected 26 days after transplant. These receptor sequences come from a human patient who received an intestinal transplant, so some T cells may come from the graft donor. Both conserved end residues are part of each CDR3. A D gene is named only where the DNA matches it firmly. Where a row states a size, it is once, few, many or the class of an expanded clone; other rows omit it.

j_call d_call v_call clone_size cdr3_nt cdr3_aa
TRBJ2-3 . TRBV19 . TGTGCCAGTAGTATAGTTGCGCGGGGACTCACAGATACGCAGTATTTT CASSIVARGLTDTQYF
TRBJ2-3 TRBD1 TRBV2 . TGTGCCAGCACAACAGGGGGCTCTAGCACAGATACGCAGTATTTT CASTTGGSSTDTQYF
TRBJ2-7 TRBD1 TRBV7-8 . TGTGCCAGCAGCTTAGGTTCCGGGACAGATTACGAGCAGTACTTC CASSLGSGTDYEQYF
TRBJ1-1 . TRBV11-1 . TGTGCCAGCACCCAGGGGTGGAACACTGAAGCTTTCTTT CASTQGWNTEAFF
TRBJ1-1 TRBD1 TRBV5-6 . TGTGCCAGCAGCCTGTGGGGACAGGCCCATGAAGCTTTCTTT CASSLWGQAHEAFF
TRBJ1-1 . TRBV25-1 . TGTGCCAGCAGTGAGATCAGGGGACACACTGAAGCTTTCTTT CASSEIRGHTEAFF
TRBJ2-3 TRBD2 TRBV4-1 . TGCGCCAGCAGCCGAGCGGGAGGCCTGTTCACAGATACGCAGTATTTT CASSRAGGLFTDTQYF
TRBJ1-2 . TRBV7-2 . TGTGCCAGCAGCTTTGTTACAGGGTATGGCTACACCTTC CASSFVTGYGYTF
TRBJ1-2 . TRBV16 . TGTGCCAGCAGCCGCTCGCCTGGCGGCTACACCTTC CASSRSPGGYTF
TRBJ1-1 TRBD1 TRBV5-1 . TGCGCCAGCAGCTCCTTTCAGGGGGGATCGTCGGGTACTGAAGCTTTCTTT CASSSFQGGSSGTEAFF
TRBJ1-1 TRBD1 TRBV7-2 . TGTGCCAGCAGCCAAGACCAGGGGGAGATGAACACTGAAGCTTTCTTT CASSQDQGEMNTEAFF
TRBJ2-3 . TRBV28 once TGTGCCAGCATTTGGTCAAGCGGGAGCACAGATACGCAGTATTTT CASIWSSGSTDTQYF
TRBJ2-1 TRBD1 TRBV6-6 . TGTGCCAGCAGTGACAGGGGACGAGAGCAGTTCTTC CASSDRGREQFF
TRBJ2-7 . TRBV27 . TGTGCCAGCAGTTTATACAGTGGACAGACAAACCACCCCGGCTACGAGCAGTACTTC CASSLYSGQTNHPGYEQYF
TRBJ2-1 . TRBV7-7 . TGTGCTAGCAGTCGCCGGGGGAGCAATGAGCAGTTCTTC CASSRRGSNEQFF
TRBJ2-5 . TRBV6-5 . TGTGCCAGCAGCTCATATATAAGCCCGAGAGAGACCCAGTACTTC CASSSYISPRETQYF
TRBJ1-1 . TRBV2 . TGTGCCAGCAGTGACGGGCTTGGGGGAGGGAACACTGAAGCTTTCTTT CASSDGLGGGNTEAFF
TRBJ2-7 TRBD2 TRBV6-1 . TGTGCCAGCAGAGTATTGGCGGGAGGAATCTACGAGCAGTACTTC CASRVLAGGIYEQYF
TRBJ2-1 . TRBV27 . TGTGCCAGCATGCAGGGAAGCAATGAGCAGTTCTTC CASMQGSNEQFF
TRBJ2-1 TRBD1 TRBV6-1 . TGTGCCAGCAGTGTGGCGACAGGGGGCTCCTACAATGAGCAGTTCTTC CASSVATGGSYNEQFF
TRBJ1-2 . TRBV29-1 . TGCAGCGTTGAACCCAGGGAAGATTTAGCTAACTATGGCTACACCTTC CSVEPREDLANYGYTF
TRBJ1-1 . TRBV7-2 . TGTGCCAGCAGCCCCGATCAGGGTAGGACTGAAGCTTTCTTT CASSPDQGRTEAFF
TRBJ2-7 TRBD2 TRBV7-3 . TGTGCCAGCAGCTTAACTGGACTAGCGGGGGGCCGATACGAGCAGTACTTC CASSLTGLAGGRYEQYF
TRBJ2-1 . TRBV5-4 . TGTGCCAGCAGCTTTGGGGCCCCCTACAATGAGCAGTTCTTC CASSFGAPYNEQFF
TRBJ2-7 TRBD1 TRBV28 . TGTGCCAGCAGTATGGGACAGGGGGCCTACGAGCAGTACTTC CASSMGQGAYEQYF
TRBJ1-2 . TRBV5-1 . TGCGCCAGCAGCTTGGCCTGGACACCTAACTATGGCTACACCTTC CASSLAWTPNYGYTF
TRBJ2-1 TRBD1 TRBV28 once TGTGCCATCAAGGGGGACAGGGGCTACAATGAGCAGTTCTTC CAIKGDRGYNEQFF